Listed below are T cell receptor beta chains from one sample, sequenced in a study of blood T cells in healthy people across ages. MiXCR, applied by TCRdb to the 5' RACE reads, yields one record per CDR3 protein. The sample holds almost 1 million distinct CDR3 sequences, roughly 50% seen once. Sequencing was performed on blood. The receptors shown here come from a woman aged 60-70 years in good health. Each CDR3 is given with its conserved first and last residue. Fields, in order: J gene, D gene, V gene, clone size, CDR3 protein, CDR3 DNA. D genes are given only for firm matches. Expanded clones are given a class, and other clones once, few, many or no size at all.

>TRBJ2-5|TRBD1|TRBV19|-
CATRDREPSEQYF
TGTGCCACCCGGGACAGGGAACCTTCGGAGCAGTACTTC
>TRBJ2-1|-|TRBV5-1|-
CASSLDPEVQFF
TGCGCCAGCAGCTTGGACCCTGAGGTGCAGTTCTTC
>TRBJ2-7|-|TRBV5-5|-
CASSFYNYYEQYF
TGTGCCAGCAGCTTTTACAACTATTACGAGCAGTACTTC
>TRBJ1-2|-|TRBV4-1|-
CTSSSPGTNYGYTF
TGCACCAGCAGCTCCCCCGGGACCAACTATGGCTACACCTTC
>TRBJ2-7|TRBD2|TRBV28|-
CASRSQLAGDEQYF
TGTGCCAGCAGGTCACAACTAGCGGGAGACGAGCAGTACTTC
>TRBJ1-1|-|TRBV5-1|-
CASSLVGGRGTEAFF
TGCGCCAGCAGCTTGGTTGGGGGTAGAGGCACTGAAGCTTTCTTT
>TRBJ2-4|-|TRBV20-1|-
CSAPRDVENIQYF
TGCAGTGCGCCCCGGGACGTAGAAAACATTCAGTACTTC
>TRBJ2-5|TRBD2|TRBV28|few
CASSAGTSGSFSGTQYF
TGTGCCAGCAGCGCAGGGACTAGCGGGAGCTTCTCAGGGACCCAGTACTTC
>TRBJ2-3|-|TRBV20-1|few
CSAETEHTQYF
TGCAGTGCCGAAACAGAACATACGCAGTATTTT
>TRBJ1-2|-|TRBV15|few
CATSRDQIRTAYGYTF
TGTGCCACCAGCAGAGACCAGATCCGGACAGCCTATGGCTACACCTTC
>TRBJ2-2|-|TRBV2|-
CASSPDNSNTGELFF
TGTGCCAGCAGTCCGGACAATTCGAACACCGGGGAGCTGTTTTTT
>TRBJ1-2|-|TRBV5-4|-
CASSRDTINYGYTF
TGTGCCAGCAGCCGGGACACCATAAACTATGGCTACACCTTC
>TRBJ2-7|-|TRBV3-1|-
CACSRTHGEQYF
TGTGCCTGCAGCCGAACCCATGGCGAGCAGTACTTC
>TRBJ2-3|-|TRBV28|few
CASTLGASTDTQYF
TGTGCCAGCACCTTAGGGGCCTCCACAGATACGCAGTATTTT
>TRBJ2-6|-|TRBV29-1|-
CSVEFQGTNVLTF
TGCAGCGTTGAATTCCAGGGTACCAACGTCCTGACTTTC
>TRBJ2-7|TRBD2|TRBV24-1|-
CATSSPTSGYNEQYF
TGTGCCACCAGTTCCCCGACTAGCGGGTACAATGAGCAGTACTTC
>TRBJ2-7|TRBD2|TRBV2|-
CASGAGTSGEQYF
TGTGCCAGCGGAGCCGGGACTAGCGGGGAGCAGTACTTC
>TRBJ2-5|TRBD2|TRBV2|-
CASRIASGKETQYF
TGTGCCAGCAGAATCGCTAGCGGGAAAGAGACCCAGTACTTC
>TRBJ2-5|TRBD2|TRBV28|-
CASRGTSAILGNEQYF
TGTGCCAGCAGAGGGACTAGCGCGATCCTCGGGAATGAGCAGTACTTC
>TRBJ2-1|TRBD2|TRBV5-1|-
CASSPSGTAKSSYNEQFF
TGCGCCAGCAGCCCAAGCGGGACTGCAAAAAGCTCCTACAATGAGCAGTTCTTC
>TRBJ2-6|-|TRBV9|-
CASSTRTGSGANVLTF
TGTGCCAGCAGCACCAGGACGGGATCTGGGGCCAACGTCCTGACTTTC
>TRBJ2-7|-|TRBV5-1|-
CASSSAVIYEQYF
TGCGCCAGCAGCTCCGCCGTAATCTACGAGCAGTACTTC
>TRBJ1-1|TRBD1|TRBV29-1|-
CSVLTGTLNTEAFF
TGCAGCGTTCTGACAGGGACCTTGAACACTGAAGCTTTCTTT
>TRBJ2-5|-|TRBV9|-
CASSPTRSNNEQYF
TGTGCCAGCAGCCCAACTAGGTCTAACAATGAGCAGTACTTC
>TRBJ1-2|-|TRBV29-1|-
CSVGLQGSYGYTF
TGCAGCGTTGGCCTACAGGGTAGCTATGGCTACACCTTC
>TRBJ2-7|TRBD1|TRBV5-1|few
CANDPVGTGRTYEQYF
TGCGCCAACGACCCAGTTGGGACAGGGAGGACCTACGAGCAGTACTTC
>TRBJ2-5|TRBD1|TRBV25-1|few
CASSTNAGGFETQYF
TGTGCCAGCAGTACCAACGCAGGGGGCTTCGAGACCCAGTACTTC